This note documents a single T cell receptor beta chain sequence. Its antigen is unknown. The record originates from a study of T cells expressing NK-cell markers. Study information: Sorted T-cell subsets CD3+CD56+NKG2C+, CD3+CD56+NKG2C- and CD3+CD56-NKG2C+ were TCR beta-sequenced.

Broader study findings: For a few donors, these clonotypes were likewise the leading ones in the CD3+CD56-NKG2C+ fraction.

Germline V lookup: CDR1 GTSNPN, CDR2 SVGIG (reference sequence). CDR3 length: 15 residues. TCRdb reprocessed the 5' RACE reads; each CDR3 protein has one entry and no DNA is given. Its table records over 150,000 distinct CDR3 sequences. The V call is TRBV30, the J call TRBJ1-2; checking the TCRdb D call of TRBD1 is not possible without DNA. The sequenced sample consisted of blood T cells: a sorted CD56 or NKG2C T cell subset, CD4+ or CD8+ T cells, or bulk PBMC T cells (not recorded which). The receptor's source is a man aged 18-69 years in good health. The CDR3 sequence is CAWSYPGHTNYGYTF. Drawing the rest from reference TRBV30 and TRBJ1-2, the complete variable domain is SQTIHQWPATLVQPVGSPLSLECTVEGTSNPNLYWYRQAAGRGLQLLFYSVGIGQISSEVPQNLSASRPQDRQFILSSKKLLLSDSGFYLCAWSYPGHTNYGYTFGSGTRLTVV.